Below, 21 T cell receptor beta chains from the same sample are listed, as sequenced in a study of OX40 agonist ivuxolimab in advanced cancers. This table comes from immunoSEQ multiplex PCR, and its TCRdb copy is limited to in-frame clones, with some not included. Here the sample spans some 26,000 clones, around 80% being singletons. Material: CD4+ or CD8+ T cells sorted from blood, obtained in a trial of the OX40 agonist ivuxolimab. These receptors all stem from an adult with an advanced solid tumor such as melanoma, head and neck, liver or kidney cancer.

This clone appeared a few times. The rearrangement joins TRBV6-5 to TRBJ2-1, with TRBD1 as a possible D gene (5 bases). Germline V lookup: CDR1 MNHEY, CDR2 SVGAGI. The CDR3 contains 13 residues. V dropped 3 bases and J dropped 9 bases, with 12 bases sitting between them. The DNA of the CDR3 is TGTGCCAGCAGTTATAGTGGGGCGAGTGAGCAGTTCTTC. Translation gives CASSYSGASEQFF.

The chain joins TRBV15 to TRBJ2-3; 12 bases fit TRBD2. Germline CDR1 is LNHNV and CDR2 is YYDKDF (reference sequence). This CDR3 contains 18 residues. J was trimmed by 0 bases and V by 5 bases; bases with no gene match: 9. The CDR3 is CATSGSSGGAYSTDTQYF. The CDR3 DNA is TGTGCCACCAGCGGATCTAGCGGGGGGGCCTATAGCACAGATACGCAGTATTTT. The full variable domain, with the rest looked up from reference TRBV15 and TRBJ2-3, is DAMVIQNPRYQVTQFGKPVTLSCSQTLNHNVMYWYQQKSSQAPKLLFHYYDKDFNNEADTPDNFQSRRPNTSFCFLDIRSPGLGDTAMYLCATSGSSGGAYSTDTQYFGPGTRLTVL.

J is TRBJ1-2 and V is TRBV7-3; possibly TRBD1 for D (6 bases). The CDR3 runs 13 residues. Trimming left V 5 bases short and J 4 bases short, with 11 bases between. Germline loops: CDR1 SGHTA, CDR2 FQGTGA. The CDR3: CASSPGGTYGYTF. The CDR3 DNA sequence: TGTGCCAGCAGCCCCGGGGGCACCTATGGCTACACCTTC.

This chain links TRBV5-1 with TRBJ1-3; D possibly corresponds to TRBD1 (5 bases). Germline assignment: CDR1 SGHRS and CDR2 YFSETQ. Trimming left V 2 bases short and J 6 bases short, with 12 bases between. The CDR3 is 14 amino acids. The CDR3, as DNA: TGCGCCAGCAGCTTTAATGCGGGGCCAAACACCATATATTTT. As protein: CASSFNAGPNTIYF. Using reference TRBV5-1 and TRBJ1-3 for the parts outside the CDR3, the full variable domain is KAGVTQTPRYLIKTRGQQVTLSCSPISGHRSVSWYQQTPGQGLQFLFEYFSETQRNKGNFPGRFSGRQFSNSRSEMNVSTLELGDSALYLCASSFNAGPNTIYFGEGSWLTVV.

J is TRBJ2-3 and V is TRBV7-6; no clear D gene. Germline CDR1 SGHVS, CDR2 FNYEAQ. This CDR3 spans 14 amino acids. The ends were cut back, 0 bases at V and 1 base at J, with 5 bases in the middle. CDR3 amino acids: CASSLAYGTDTQYF. DNA of the CDR3: TGTGCCAGCAGCTTAGCTTACGGCACAGATACGCAGTATTTT. Using reference TRBV7-6 and TRBJ2-3 for the parts outside the CDR3, the full variable domain is GAGVSQSPRYKVTKRGQDVALRCDPISGHVSLYWYRQALGQGPEFLTYFNYEAQQDKSGLPNDRFSAERPEGSISTLTIQRTEQRDSAMYRCASSLAYGTDTQYFGPGTRLTVL.

This clone is medium-sized by share. The rearrangement uses TRBV28 and TRBJ2-2, with D possibly TRBD2 on 6 matching bases. This CDR3 has 16 amino acids. CDR1 is MDHEN, CDR2 SYDVKM, per germline. Trimming took off 2 bases at V and 3 bases at J, with 13 bases between the two ends. CDR3 nucleotide sequence: TGTGCCAGCAGTTTACGGGGGACGTCCGACACCGGGGAGCTGTTTTTT. Translated: CASSLRGTSDTGELFF.

V usage is TRBV10-3 and J usage is TRBJ2-7, with no clear D. The CDR3 consists of 13 residues. Germline CDR1 reads ENHRY; CDR2 reads SYGVKD. V lost 7 bases to trimming and J lost 3 bases, with 13 bases between them. The CDR3 sequence is CAIKGRLGYEQYF. CDR3 coding DNA: TGTGCCATCAAAGGGCGACTGGGCTACGAGCAGTACTTC.

The V call is TRBV2, the J call TRBJ2-7; D remains ambiguous. Germline values: CDR1 SNHLY, CDR2 FYNNEI. The length of the CDR3 is 14 residues. V lost 4 bases and J lost 5, with 15 bases in between. This CDR3 is CASSARAFRNEQYF. The CDR3 DNA is TGTGCCAGCAGTGCCCGGGCTTTTCGGAACGAGCAGTACTTC.

V and J are TRBV29-1 and TRBJ2-7; tentative D call: TRBD1 (5 bases). CDR1 is SQVTM, CDR2 ANQGSEA, per germline. This CDR3 is 12 amino acids long. V was cut by 6 bases and J by 0 bases, with 9 bases left in between. The CDR3 sequence is CSVTDNSYEQYF. CDR3 coding DNA: TGCAGCGTGACGGACAACTCCTACGAGCAGTACTTC.

This clone was detected once. This chain links TRBV27 with TRBJ2-7; 7 bases line up with TRBD1. The CDR3 extends over 17 amino acids. V dropped 4 bases and J dropped 6; count of bases not matched to a gene: 18. The germline V gene has CDR1 MNHEY and CDR2 SMNVEV (reference sequence). The DNA for the CDR3 is TGTGCCAGCAGTTCCCTTACGACAGGGAATGGGGTCGGCGAGCAGTACTTC. Translation gives CASSSLTTGNGVGEQYF.

The CDR3 DNA is TGTGCCAGTAGTGCTGTTGGGACAGTCTCCTACGAGCAGTACTTC. Translation: CASSAVGTVSYEQYF. This chain links TRBV19 with TRBJ2-7, with 7 bases that match TRBD1. Germline V CDR1 and CDR2: LNHDA, SQIVND (reference sequence). The CDR3 is 15 residues long. V lost 5 bases and J lost 0; bases outside the gene matches: 7. The full variable domain, its missing parts supplied by reference TRBV19 and TRBJ2-7, is DGGITQSPKYLFRKEGQNVTLSCEQNLNHDAMYWYRQDPGQGLRLIYYSQIVNDFQKGDIAEGYSVSREKKESFPLTVTSAQKNPTAFYLCASSAVGTVSYEQYFGPGTRLTVT.

The J gene is TRBJ2-1, the V gene TRBV7-3; 8 bases align to TRBD2. The CDR3 has 16 amino acids. Germline CDR1 and CDR2: SGHTA and FQGTGA. V trimming: 2 bases; J trimming: 2 bases; junction bases outside the gene matches: 5. This chain's CDR3 is CASSLSLTSAYNEQFF. The CDR3 DNA reads TGTGCCAGCAGCTTATCCCTGACTAGCGCCTACAATGAGCAGTTCTTC.

The V call is TRBV10-2, the J call TRBJ2-1, with TRBD2 identical over 12 bases. This CDR3 has 15 amino acids. CDR1 WSHSY and CDR2 SAAADI come from the germline V gene. J gave up 3 bases and V 7 bases, and 4 bases lay outside the gene matches. CDR3 coding DNA: TGCGCCAGCAAAGAGACTAGCGGGAGCTACAATGAGCAGTTCTTC. Encoded protein: CASKETSGSYNEQFF.

V gene TRBV6-6 combines with J gene TRBJ2-7, with D possibly TRBD1 on 6 matching bases. Germline CDR1 and CDR2: MNHNY and SVGAGI (reference sequence). CDR3 length: 15 amino acids. Trimming shortened V by 6 bases and J by 2 bases, and 17 bases separated the two germline ends. As DNA, the CDR3 is TGTGCCAGCAGGGGACACCTGGTCGGGACCTACGAGCAGTACTTC. Encoded protein: CASRGHLVGTYEQYF.

This rearrangement joins TRBV4-1 to TRBJ2-5, with 10 bases lining up with TRBD1. J gave up 4 bases and V 3 bases, and 8 bases lay outside the gene matches. CDR1 and CDR2 (germline): MGHRA, YSYEKL. The CDR3 length is 16 residues. The DNA for the CDR3 is TGCGCCAGCAGCCAGCCTGGGACAGGGGCGGGAGAGACCCAGTACTTC. Translating gives CASSQPGTGAGETQYF.

The chain joins TRBV19 to TRBJ2-4, with 7 bases aligning to TRBD2. Per germline, CDR1 LNHDA and CDR2 SQIVND (reference sequence). CDR3 length: 11 amino acids. The V gene end was trimmed by 4 bases and the J gene end by 9 bases; junction bases not matched to a gene: 0. The CDR3 loop reads CASSTGGIQYF. Written as DNA, the CDR3 is TGTGCCAGTAGTACGGGGGGCATTCAGTACTTC.

This clone is labeled as medium-sized. The V and J genes are TRBV28 and TRBJ2-7; weak D call: TRBD2 (6 bases). V lost 1 base and J lost 2, with 12 bases in between. CDR3 length equals 15 residues. Germline V gene sequence: CDR1 MDHEN, CDR2 SYDVKM. The CDR3 loop reads CASSLSSGLTYEQYF. CDR3 DNA: TGTGCCAGCAGTTTATCGAGCGGACTAACCTACGAGCAGTACTTC.

The chain joins TRBV5-1 to TRBJ2-5; D unclear. This CDR3 is 15 amino acids long. The germline gives CDR1 SGHRS, CDR2 YFSETQ. The V end lost 2 bases, the J end lost 2 bases, and 13 bases lay between the germline ends. The CDR3 reads CASSFVWGSQETQYF. The CDR3, as DNA: TGCGCCAGCAGCTTCGTATGGGGTAGTCAAGAGACCCAGTACTTC. The full variable domain, rest sourced from reference TRBV5-1 and TRBJ2-5, is KAGVTQTPRYLIKTRGQQVTLSCSPISGHRSVSWYQQTPGQGLQFLFEYFSETQRNKGNFPGRFSGRQFSNSRSEMNVSTLELGDSALYLCASSFVWGSQETQYFGPGTRLLVL.

The V gene is TRBV6-5, the J gene TRBJ2-7, with D perhaps TRBD1 or TRBD2 (6 bases each). The CDR3 totals 15 residues. V lost 5 bases and J lost 3, with 17 bases in between. The germline V gene encodes CDR1 MNHEY and CDR2 SVGAGI. The CDR3: CASSPTGGAGYEQYF. CDR3 DNA sequence: TGTGCCAGCAGTCCCACCGGGGGCGCGGGCTACGAGCAGTACTTC.

The V gene is TRBV7-2, the J gene TRBJ2-1, with unresolved D. CDR1 and CDR2 from the germline V gene are SGHTA and FQGNSA. This CDR3 has 14 amino acids. V was pared by 0 bases and J by 8 bases, with 11 bases between. The CDR3 reads CASSLAADFYEQFF. CDR3 bases: TGTGCCAGCAGCTTAGCCGCTGACTTTTATGAGCAGTTCTTC. The whole variable domain, filled in from reference TRBV7-2 and TRBJ2-1, reads GAGVSQSPSNKVTEKGKDVELRCDPISGHTALYWYRQSLGQGLEFLIYFQGNSAPDKSGLPSDRFSAERTGGSVSTLTIQRTQQEDSAVYLCASSLAADFYEQFFGPGTRLTVL.

The chain carries TRBV6-1 and TRBJ1-3; perhaps TRBD1 as D (6 bases). The CDR3 runs 14 residues. V was clipped by 11 bases and J by 0 bases, with 14 bases between them. Germline assignment: CDR1 MNHNS and CDR2 SASEGT. CDR3 in amino acids: CALKQTGSGNTIYF. In DNA, the CDR3 is TGTGCCCTTAAACAGACAGGCTCTGGAAACACCATATATTTT.